This is a list of T cell receptor beta chains from one sample in a study of identical twins. TCRdb recomputed calls from the 5' RACE reads with MiXCR, one row per CDR3 protein. The sample records approximately 600,000 distinct CDR3 sequences, over 8.5% being singletons. These data are also associated with another study on yellow fever vaccine responses in identical twins.

Material for sequencing was PBMCs. These receptors were obtained from a woman between 18 and 29 years old in good health. Each CDR3 is given with its conserved first and last residue. A D gene is named only where the DNA matches it firmly. Rows give clone size only sometimes, using once, few, many, or a class for an expanded clone.

V gene: TRBV6-1; clone size: many; D gene: .; J gene: TRBJ2-3; CDR3 DNA: TGTGCCAGCAGGGCCGGGATGGGGACAGATACGCAGTATTTT; CDR3 protein: CASRAGMGTDTQYF
V gene: TRBV24-1; clone size: few; D gene: .; J gene: TRBJ2-5; CDR3 DNA: TGTGCCACCAGTACTACCTGGGGGAGGTTGGGAGAGACCCAGTACTTC; CDR3 protein: CATSTTWGRLGETQYF
V gene: TRBV5-1; clone size: few; D gene: .; J gene: TRBJ2-1; CDR3 DNA: TGCGCCAGCACGGTCGGCGGAGACAATGAGCAGTTCTTC; CDR3 protein: CASTVGGDNEQFF
V gene: TRBV10-3; clone size: many; D gene: .; J gene: TRBJ1-6; CDR3 DNA: TGTGCCATCAGTGCCTCAGATAATTCACCCCTCCACTTT; CDR3 protein: CAISASDNSPLHF
V gene: TRBV27; clone size: many; D gene: .; J gene: TRBJ2-1; CDR3 DNA: TGTGCCAGCAGTCCTCAAAACAGGGATGAGCAGTTCTTC; CDR3 protein: CASSPQNRDEQFF
V gene: TRBV29-1; clone size: few; D gene: TRBD2; J gene: TRBJ2-7; CDR3 DNA: TGCAGCGTTGGACTAGCGGACTACGAGCAGTACTTC; CDR3 protein: CSVGLADYEQYF
V gene: TRBV12-3/TRBV12-4; clone size: many; D gene: .; J gene: TRBJ2-7; CDR3 DNA: TGTGCCAGCAGTGGGGGGTACGAGCAGTACTTC; CDR3 protein: CASSGGYEQYF
V gene: TRBV6-5; clone size: few; D gene: .; J gene: TRBJ2-1; CDR3 DNA: TGTGCCAGCAGCCGGACAGACTCCTACAATGAGCAGTTCTTC; CDR3 protein: CASSRTDSYNEQFF
V gene: TRBV29-1; clone size: many; D gene: .; J gene: TRBJ1-2; CDR3 DNA: TGCAGCGTTGTTTACAGGACTTATGGCTACACCTTC; CDR3 protein: CSVVYRTYGYTF
V gene: TRBV7-9; clone size: many; D gene: TRBD2; J gene: TRBJ2-3; CDR3 DNA: TGTGCCAGCAGCCTCACCCGGGGGGAAGGAGATACGCAGTATTTT; CDR3 protein: CASSLTRGEGDTQYF
V gene: TRBV7-8; clone size: few; D gene: .; J gene: TRBJ2-7; CDR3 DNA: TGTGCCAGCAGCAGCCCTCCAGTACTAACCTACGAGCAGTACTTC; CDR3 protein: CASSSPPVLTYEQYF
V gene: TRBV18; clone size: many; D gene: .; J gene: TRBJ1-6; CDR3 DNA: TGTGCCAGCTCACCCGGGACGGACTATAATTCACCCCTCCACTTT; CDR3 protein: CASSPGTDYNSPLHF
V gene: TRBV28; clone size: few; D gene: .; J gene: TRBJ2-7; CDR3 DNA: TGTGCCAGCAGTTTAGGGGACGCCTCTGAGGACGAGCAGTACTTC; CDR3 protein: CASSLGDASEDEQYF
V gene: TRBV4-1; clone size: few; D gene: TRBD1; J gene: TRBJ1-2; CDR3 DNA: TGCGCCAGCAGCCAAGCGACAGGGGGAGCCTATGGCTACACCTTC; CDR3 protein: CASSQATGGAYGYTF
V gene: TRBV7-6; clone size: many; D gene: TRBD2; J gene: TRBJ2-3; CDR3 DNA: TGTGCCAGCCGGATGATAGCGGGATTGACAGATACGCAGTATTTT; CDR3 protein: CASRMIAGLTDTQYF
V gene: TRBV7-2; clone size: few; D gene: TRBD2; J gene: TRBJ2-3; CDR3 DNA: TGTGCCAGCAGCTTCCCGACTAGCGGGGTAATCACAGATACGCAGTATTTT; CDR3 protein: CASSFPTSGVITDTQYF
V gene: TRBV10-3; clone size: few; D gene: .; J gene: TRBJ1-2; CDR3 DNA: TGTGCCATCAGGGCGGAAATGGAAGGCTACACCTTC; CDR3 protein: CAIRAEMEGYTF
V gene: TRBV12-3/TRBV12-4; clone size: .; D gene: .; J gene: TRBJ2-1; CDR3 DNA: TGTGCCACCAAAGGGGAAAATGAGCAGTTCTTC; CDR3 protein: CATKGENEQFF
V gene: TRBV6-1; clone size: many; D gene: .; J gene: TRBJ2-7; CDR3 DNA: TGTGCCACCGCGACAGCGCGGCGGTACGAGCAGTACTTC; CDR3 protein: CATATARRYEQYF
V gene: TRBV5-1; clone size: many; D gene: TRBD2; J gene: TRBJ2-1; CDR3 DNA: TGCGCCAGCAGCTTGGGGCTAGCGGGAGACCTTCCGAAGTTCTTC; CDR3 protein: CASSLGLAGDLPKFF
V gene: TRBV20-1; clone size: many; D gene: TRBD2; J gene: TRBJ2-5; CDR3 DNA: TGCAGTGCCGAAAGCGGGATACAAGAGACCCAGTACTTC; CDR3 protein: CSAESGIQETQYF
V gene: TRBV6-2/TRBV6-3; clone size: few; D gene: TRBD2; J gene: TRBJ2-2; CDR3 DNA: TGTGCCAGTAGGAGACAGGGACTAGCGGACAACACCGGGGAGCTGTTTTTT; CDR3 protein: CASRRQGLADNTGELFF
V gene: TRBV3-1; clone size: many; D gene: .; J gene: TRBJ1-6; CDR3 DNA: TGTGCCAGCAGCCCTCGGACCGGCAATTCACCCCTCCACTTT; CDR3 protein: CASSPRTGNSPLHF
V gene: TRBV11-2; clone size: many; D gene: .; J gene: TRBJ2-1; CDR3 DNA: TGTGCCAGCAGCTTAGGGCAAATGAGCTCCTACAATGAGCAGTTCTTC; CDR3 protein: CASSLGQMSSYNEQFF
V gene: TRBV5-1; clone size: .; D gene: .; J gene: TRBJ2-1; CDR3 DNA: TGCGTCAGCAGCTTCGGTACAACCTACAATGAGCAGTTCTTC; CDR3 protein: CVSSFGTTYNEQFF
V gene: TRBV7-9; clone size: .; D gene: .; J gene: TRBJ2-3; CDR3 DNA: TGTGCCAGCAGCGTCCTCGTAGCCTTAGCCCCAGATACGCAGTATTTT; CDR3 protein: CASSVLVALAPDTQYF
V gene: TRBV7-9; clone size: many; D gene: TRBD2; J gene: TRBJ2-3; CDR3 DNA: TGTGCCAGCAGCCCTGGGCTAGCGGGGCCCCGAGAAACGCAGTATTTT; CDR3 protein: CASSPGLAGPRETQYF
V gene: TRBV7-2; clone size: few; D gene: .; J gene: TRBJ2-1; CDR3 DNA: TGTGCCAGCATCGGGTGGTCCGATGAGCAGTTCTTC; CDR3 protein: CASIGWSDEQFF
V gene: TRBV7-9; clone size: many; D gene: .; J gene: TRBJ2-1; CDR3 DNA: TGTGCCAGCAGCTCCCATCCAGACAATGAGCAGTTCTTC; CDR3 protein: CASSSHPDNEQFF
V gene: TRBV7-2; clone size: many; D gene: TRBD2; J gene: TRBJ2-7; CDR3 DNA: TGTGCCAGCAGCTTCGGAGCGGGGGCCTACGAGCAGTACTTC; CDR3 protein: CASSFGAGAYEQYF
V gene: TRBV4-3; clone size: many; D gene: .; J gene: TRBJ2-3; CDR3 DNA: TGCGCCAGCAGCCAAGATGATGTCACAGATACGCAGTATTTT; CDR3 protein: CASSQDDVTDTQYF
V gene: TRBV6-1; clone size: few; D gene: .; J gene: TRBJ1-1; CDR3 DNA: TGTGCCAGCAGTGTGCCGGGACATCAAAACACTGAAGCTTTCTTT; CDR3 protein: CASSVPGHQNTEAFF
V gene: TRBV18; clone size: many; D gene: TRBD2; J gene: TRBJ2-1; CDR3 DNA: TGTGCCAGCTCACCCCCTAGCGGGGGGGCCTACAATGAGCAGTTCTTC; CDR3 protein: CASSPPSGGAYNEQFF
V gene: TRBV11-2; clone size: .; D gene: TRBD1; J gene: TRBJ2-7; CDR3 DNA: TGTGCCAGCAGCCCTGGGAGGCTTTATCGGGACAGGAGCTCCTACGAGCAGTACTTC; CDR3 protein: CASSPGRLYRDRSSYEQYF
V gene: TRBV27; clone size: few; D gene: .; J gene: TRBJ1-1; CDR3 DNA: TGTGCCAGCAGTCCTCAGGGTGAGTCTGAAGCTTTCTTT; CDR3 protein: CASSPQGESEAFF
V gene: TRBV3-1; clone size: few; D gene: .; J gene: TRBJ2-5; CDR3 DNA: TGTGCCAGCAGCCAAGGGGTTCGGGGGGCACAAGAGACCCAGTACTTC; CDR3 protein: CASSQGVRGAQETQYF
V gene: TRBV7-9; clone size: .; D gene: .; J gene: TRBJ2-1; CDR3 DNA: TGTGCCAGCAGAACGGGACGGAATTACAATGAGCAGTTCTTC; CDR3 protein: CASRTGRNYNEQFF
V gene: TRBV20-1; clone size: many; D gene: TRBD1; J gene: TRBJ2-1; CDR3 DNA: TGCAGTGCCGTGAAACCAATCTCCCGGGACAGGGACAATGAGCAGTTCTTC; CDR3 protein: CSAVKPISRDRDNEQFF
V gene: TRBV7-9; clone size: .; D gene: .; J gene: TRBJ1-2; CDR3 DNA: TGTGCCAGCAGCCCGGGCCTCCTCTACACCTTC; CDR3 protein: CASSPGLLYTF
V gene: TRBV10-3; clone size: .; D gene: .; J gene: TRBJ2-2; CDR3 DNA: TGTGCCATCAGTGACGGGGACCTGAACACCGGGGAGCTGTTTTTT; CDR3 protein: CAISDGDLNTGELFF
V gene: TRBV12-3/TRBV12-4; clone size: many; D gene: TRBD1; J gene: TRBJ2-7; CDR3 DNA: TGTGCCAGCAGTTACTCAGGACAGGTCTCCTACGAGCAGTACTTC; CDR3 protein: CASSYSGQVSYEQYF
V gene: TRBV30; clone size: few; D gene: TRBD1; J gene: TRBJ2-1; CDR3 DNA: TGTGCCTGGAGTGTACCTCGGACAGGGGTCAATGAGCAGTTCTTC; CDR3 protein: CAWSVPRTGVNEQFF
V gene: TRBV5-6; clone size: .; D gene: .; J gene: TRBJ1-1; CDR3 DNA: TGTGCCAGCAGCCCGGACGGAGTGAACACTGAAGCTTTCTTT; CDR3 protein: CASSPDGVNTEAFF
V gene: TRBV30; clone size: .; D gene: .; J gene: TRBJ1-4; CDR3 DNA: TGTGCCTGGAGTCCCTTCGGGGGGCGAAATGAAAAACTGTTTTTT; CDR3 protein: CAWSPFGGRNEKLFF
V gene: TRBV28; clone size: many; D gene: .; J gene: TRBJ2-7; CDR3 DNA: TGTGCCAGCACCACAATTTACGAGCAGTACTTC; CDR3 protein: CASTTIYEQYF
V gene: TRBV20-1; clone size: many; D gene: .; J gene: TRBJ1-5; CDR3 DNA: TGCAGTGCTAGAGTACAGGGCGGTCAGCCCCAGCATTTT; CDR3 protein: CSARVQGGQPQHF
V gene: TRBV12-3/TRBV12-4; clone size: .; D gene: TRBD2; J gene: TRBJ2-7; CDR3 DNA: TGTGCCAGCAGTTTAGTTTCCCGTCTAGCGGGAGGGTCCTACGAGCAGTACTTC; CDR3 protein: CASSLVSRLAGGSYEQYF
V gene: TRBV6-2/TRBV6-3; clone size: .; D gene: .; J gene: TRBJ2-7; CDR3 DNA: TGTGCCAGCAGTTACTCTGGGATCTACGAGCAGTACTTC; CDR3 protein: CASSYSGIYEQYF
V gene: TRBV15; clone size: many; D gene: TRBD1; J gene: TRBJ1-4; CDR3 DNA: TGTGCCACCAGCAGGCCGGGACAGGGGAATGAAAAACTGTTTTTT; CDR3 protein: CATSRPGQGNEKLFF
V gene: TRBV5-1; clone size: .; D gene: TRBD1; J gene: TRBJ1-2; CDR3 DNA: TGCGCCAGCAGCTTGGAGCAGGGGGCCCTCTATGGCTACACCTTC; CDR3 protein: CASSLEQGALYGYTF
V gene: TRBV20-1; clone size: many; D gene: .; J gene: TRBJ1-1; CDR3 DNA: TGCAGTGCTAGAGGAGGTCCAGGTAAGGGTGAAGCTTTCTTT; CDR3 protein: CSARGGPGKGEAFF
V gene: TRBV4-3; clone size: .; D gene: TRBD1; J gene: TRBJ2-7; CDR3 DNA: TGCGCCAGCAGCCAAGTGGACAGGGTCAACTACGAGCAGTACTTC; CDR3 protein: CASSQVDRVNYEQYF
V gene: TRBV6-5; clone size: many; D gene: .; J gene: TRBJ1-2; CDR3 DNA: TGTGCCAGCAGTTACGGGGAGTTGGGAACTAACTATGGCTACACCTTC; CDR3 protein: CASSYGELGTNYGYTF
V gene: TRBV12-3/TRBV12-4; clone size: many; D gene: TRBD1; J gene: TRBJ1-4; CDR3 DNA: TGTGCCAGCAGCCCGACAGGGGGAACTAATGAAAAACTGTTTTTT; CDR3 protein: CASSPTGGTNEKLFF
V gene: TRBV12-3/TRBV12-4; clone size: few; D gene: .; J gene: TRBJ1-6; CDR3 DNA: TGTGCCAGCAGTTTAGTGGCGACCGAGGGTTCACCCCTCCACTTT; CDR3 protein: CASSLVATEGSPLHF